This TCR beta chain was sequenced during a study of tumor-infiltrating lymphocytes in primary liver carcinoma. Findings and caveats of the study: Overlap in tumor-adjacent and tumor-blood pairs fell below that of tumor region pairs.

Starting from roughly 0.5 ug of total RNA, TCR beta cDNA was produced with a primer in the constant region. A slightly modified ARM-PCR protocol with three nested multiplex PCR rounds produced these TCR beta libraries. Using its own MiXCR run on the multiplex PCR reads, TCRdb lists one record per CDR3 protein. The table records 310,000 or so distinct CDR3 sequences, more than 55% of them present only once. This clonotype was counted a single time. Its cognate antigen is unknown. Germline DNA was extracted too, while blood RNA derived from unsorted whole blood. The sequenced material came from peripheral blood. This sequence was found in a woman in her twenties or thirties with primary liver carcinoma and hepatitis B virus infection.

In DNA, the CDR3 is TGCGCCAGCAGCCAAGCCGGGAAAGGCTACGAGCAGTACTTC. Residues: CASSQAGKGYEQYF. This rearrangement joins TRBV4-1 to TRBJ2-7; D may be TRBD2 (5 bases). This CDR3 contains 14 residues. V shed 1 base and J shed 3 bases, with 10 bases lying between them. Germline assignment: CDR1 MGHRA and CDR2 YSYEKL.